This is a list of T cell receptor beta chains from one sample in a study of tissue-resident memory T cells in lung cancer. From the reads, TCRdb called clonotypes with MiXCR, one entry per CDR3 protein. This repertoire shows over 150 distinct CDR3 sequences, 8.8% found once; its top ten account for roughly 39%. The sequenced sample consisted of CD103- CD8+ T cells from lung tumor tissue. The receptor source for this set is a human donor with treatment-naive lung cancer (subtype not recorded). CDR3s include the opening cysteine and the closing phenylalanine or tryptophan. A D gene is named only where the DNA matches it firmly. Clone size appears in some rows only: once, few, many, or a class for an expanded clone.

j_gene	len	d_gene	v_gene	abundance	CDR3aa	CDR3nt
TRBJ1-2	15	NA	TRBV27	large	CASSPTKWSNYGYTF	TGTGCCAGCAGTCCCACCAAATGGTCTAACTATGGCTACACCTTC
TRBJ1-5	15	NA	TRBV27	medium-sized	CASSLRQYSNQPQHF	TGTGCCAGCAGTTTAAGACAGTATAGCAATCAGCCCCAGCATTTT
TRBJ2-2	15	TRBD2	TRBV10-3	hyperexpanded	CAIQSGGSNTGELFF	TGTGCCATCCAGTCGGGGGGTTCGAACACCGGGGAGCTGTTTTTT
TRBJ2-2	14	NA	TRBV4-3	large	CASSQDPDIGELFF	TGCGCCAGCAGCCAAGATCCCGACATCGGGGAGCTGTTTTTT
TRBJ2-1	14	NA	TRBV2	few	CASSPPDTYNEQFF	TGTGCCAGCAGTCCCCCCGATACCTACAATGAGCAGTTCTTC
TRBJ1-3	15	NA	TRBV12-3/TRBV12-4	large	CASSLPGYPGNTIYF	TGTGCCAGCAGTTTACCAGGGTACCCCGGAAACACCATATATTTT
TRBJ1-2	14	TRBD1	TRBV27	large	CASSEGGQNYGYTF	TGTGCCAGCAGTGAAGGGGGACAGAACTATGGCTACACCTTC
TRBJ1-1	13	NA	TRBV11-2	large	CASSLMVHTEAFF	TGTGCCAGCAGCTTAATGGTCCACACTGAAGCTTTCTTT
TRBJ2-2	18	NA	TRBV14	large	CASSQESFFSLDTGELFF	TGTGCCAGCAGCCAAGAATCCTTCTTTTCCCTGGACACCGGGGAGCTGTTTTTT
TRBJ2-7	13	NA	TRBV7-9	hyperexpanded	CASQEGLSYEQYF	TGTGCCAGCCAAGAGGGCTTAAGCTACGAGCAGTACTTC
TRBJ1-1	14	NA	TRBV7-9	medium-sized	CASRKTGVSTEAFF	TGTGCCAGCAGAAAGACTGGGGTCTCCACTGAAGCTTTCTTT
TRBJ1-2	12	NA	TRBV20-1	large	CSATTPNYGYTF	TGCAGTGCTACAACACCAAACTATGGCTACACCTTC
TRBJ1-5	13	NA	TRBV19	hyperexpanded	CASSMGWSQPQHF	TGTGCCAGTAGTATGGGGTGGAGTCAGCCCCAGCATTTT
TRBJ1-1	13	NA	TRBV5-5	medium-sized	CASSHDGNTEAFF	TGTGCCAGCAGCCACGACGGGAACACTGAAGCTTTCTTT
TRBJ2-1	16	TRBD2	TRBV3-1	large	CASSPSPAGVHNEQFF	TGTGCCAGCAGCCCCTCCCCAGCGGGGGTCCACAATGAGCAGTTCTTC
TRBJ1-2	15	NA	TRBV4-1	NA	CASSQDLGGSYGYTF	TGCGCCAGCAGCCAAGATTTAGGAGGGTCCTATGGCTACACCTTC
TRBJ1-1	16	TRBD1	TRBV7-3	large	CASSLTGGTGGTEAFF	TGTGCCAGCAGCTTAACGGGAGGGACAGGGGGCACTGAAGCTTTCTTT
TRBJ2-6	13	NA	TRBV30	large	CAWYSSGANVLTF	TGTGCCTGGTACTCCTCTGGGGCCAACGTCCTGACTTTC
TRBJ2-1	17	NA	TRBV27	NA	CASSFPSRRGAYNEQFF	TGTGCCAGCAGTTTCCCCTCTCGGAGGGGCGCGTACAATGAGCAGTTCTTC
TRBJ2-7	12	NA	TRBV27	large	CASSPTAYEQYF	TGTGCCAGCAGCCCGACAGCCTACGAGCAGTACTTC
TRBJ2-7	14	NA	TRBV7-9	hyperexpanded	CASSLTGTGVEQYF	TGTGCCAGCAGCTTGACGGGGACCGGAGTGGAGCAGTACTTC
TRBJ2-7	16	NA	TRBV7-2	large	CASSSDPYGVIYEQYF	TGTGCCAGCAGCTCGGACCCCTACGGAGTGATATACGAGCAGTACTTC
TRBJ1-1	13	TRBD1	TRBV4-1	few	CASKQGGNTEAFF	TGCGCCAGTAAACAGGGGGGGAACACTGAAGCTTTCTTT
TRBJ2-3	13	NA	TRBV6-2/TRBV6-3	hyperexpanded	CASSYVGAGPQYF	TGTGCCAGCAGTTACGTGGGGGCAGGCCCGCAGTATTTT
TRBJ1-1	13	NA	TRBV20-1	large	CSATGLNHTEAFF	TGCAGTGCTACGGGCTTAAACCACACTGAAGCTTTCTTT
TRBJ2-1	11	NA	TRBV12-3/TRBV12-4	large	CASSLAGEQFF	TGTGCCAGCAGTTTGGCGGGGGAGCAGTTCTTC
TRBJ1-5	17	NA	TRBV28	NA	CASSLSLTYGRGQPQHF	TGTGCCAGCAGTTTATCGTTGACCTACGGTAGAGGGCAGCCCCAGCATTTT
TRBJ2-1	15	TRBD2	TRBV9	large	CASNLWGGSYNEQFF	TGTGCCAGCAACCTCTGGGGGGGCTCCTACAATGAGCAGTTCTTC
TRBJ2-4	13	NA	TRBV20-1	hyperexpanded	CSASGPVEDIQYF	TGCAGTGCTTCGGGCCCCGTGGAGGACATTCAGTACTTC
TRBJ1-1	15	NA	TRBV27	large	CASSFPGGGVDEAFF	TGTGCCAGCAGTTTCCCCGGAGGAGGAGTCGATGAAGCTTTCTTT
TRBJ1-2	11	NA	TRBV12-3/TRBV12-4	NA	CVSSFAGPPYF	TGTGTCAGCAGTTTTGCCGGGCCCCCTTACTTC